This T cell receptor (beta chain) was recovered during a study of blood T cell repertoires in COVID-19. This clone has only one observation. Source study methods: By means of reference gene primer amplification, nucleated cell counts were estimated. Generated by immunoSEQ multiplex PCR, the TCRdb table keeps only in-frame clones and is missing some. V and J calls and clone size are those listed in that table; D and trimming were worked out from the DNA. Among fewer than 250,000 clones listed, about nine tenths were seen once. The sequenced material came from peripheral blood. The source of this sequence is a woman aged 55 to 70 with acute or convalescent COVID-19.

The CDR3 nucleotides read TGTGCCAGCCAGGCAGACCGTAGCTATGGCTACACCTTC. It translates to CASQADRSYGYTF. The chain carries TRBV28 and TRBJ1-2; unclear D gene. V was clipped by 8 bases and J by 4 bases, with 14 bases between them. CDR1 and CDR2 (germline): MDHEN, SYDVKM. The CDR3 spans 13 residues.